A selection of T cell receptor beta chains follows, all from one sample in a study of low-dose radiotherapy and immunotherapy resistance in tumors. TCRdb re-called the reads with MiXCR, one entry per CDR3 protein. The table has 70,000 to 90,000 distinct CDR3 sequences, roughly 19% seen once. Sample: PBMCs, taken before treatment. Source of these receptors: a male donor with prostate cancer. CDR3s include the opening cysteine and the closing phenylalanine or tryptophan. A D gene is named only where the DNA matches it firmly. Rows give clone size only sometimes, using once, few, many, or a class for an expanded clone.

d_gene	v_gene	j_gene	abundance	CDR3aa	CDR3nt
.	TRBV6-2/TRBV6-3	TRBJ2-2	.	CASSEDGFDTGELFFF	.
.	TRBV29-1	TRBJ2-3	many	CSGHPGTGTDTQYF	TGCAGCGGACATCCCGGGACCGGCACAGATACGCAGTATTTT
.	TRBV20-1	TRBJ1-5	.	CSARDMGFNNQPQHF	TGCAGTGCTAGAGATATGGGTTTCAACAATCAGCCCCAGCATTTT
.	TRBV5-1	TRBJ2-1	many	CASSFLAENNEQFF	TGCGCCAGCAGCTTTCTTGCGGAAAACAATGAGCAGTTCTTC
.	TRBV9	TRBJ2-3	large	CASTPGTETDTQYF	TGTGCCAGCACCCCTGGGACGGAGACAGATACGCAGTATTTT
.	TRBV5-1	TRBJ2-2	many	CASSQDQNTGELFF	TGCGCCAGCAGCCAGGACCAGAACACCGGGGAGCTGTTTTTT
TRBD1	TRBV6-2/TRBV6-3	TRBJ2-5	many	CASNRDSEETQYF	TGTGCCAGCAACCGGGACAGTGAAGAGACCCAGTACTTC
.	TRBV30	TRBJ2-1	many	CAWSVGSSYNEQFF	TGTGCCTGGAGTGTAGGGAGCTCCTACAATGAGCAGTTCTTC
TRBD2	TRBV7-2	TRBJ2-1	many	CASSAGLAGSSSLFF	TGTGCCAGCAGCGCAGGACTAGCGGGGAGTTCCTCGCTGTTCTTC
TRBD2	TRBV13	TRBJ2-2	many	CASSLGRGDITGELFF	TGTGCCAGCAGCTTAGGACGGGGGGATATCACCGGGGAGCTGTTTTTT
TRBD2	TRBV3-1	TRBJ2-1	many	CASSQASGGFGEQFF	TGTGCCAGCAGCCAAGCTAGCGGGGGATTTGGTGAGCAGTTCTTC
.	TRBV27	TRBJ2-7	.	CASSSGTFYYEQYF	TGTGCCAGCTCCTCCGGGACGTTTTACTACGAGCAGTACTTC
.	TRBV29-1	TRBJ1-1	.	CSVEILVNTEAFF	TGCAGCGTTGAGATTCTCGTGAACACTGAAGCTTTCTTT
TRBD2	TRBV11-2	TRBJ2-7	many	CASSEELGLAGDEQYF	TGTGCCAGCAGCGAAGAACTGGGACTAGCGGGGGACGAGCAGTACTTC
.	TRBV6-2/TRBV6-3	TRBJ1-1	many	CASSHEGGGTEAFF	TGTGCCAGCAGCCACGAAGGGGGAGGCACTGAAGCTTTCTTT
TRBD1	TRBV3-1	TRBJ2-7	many	CASSQDWGDRAYEQYF	TGTGCCAGCAGCCAAGATTGGGGGGACAGGGCCTACGAGCAGTACTTC
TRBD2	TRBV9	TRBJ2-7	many	CASSVRGGEQYF	TGTGCCAGCAGCGTGCGGGGGGGGGAGCAGTACTTC
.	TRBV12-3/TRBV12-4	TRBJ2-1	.	CASTQGWGNEQFF	TGTGCCAGCACCCAGGGGTGGGGCAATGAGCAGTTCTTC
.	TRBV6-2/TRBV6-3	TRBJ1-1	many	CASSYGMNTEAFF	TGTGCCAGCAGTTACGGGATGAACACTGAAGCTTTCTTT
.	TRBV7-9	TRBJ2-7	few	CASSRPLAAYEQYF	TGTGCCAGCAGTCGACCCCTCGCGGCCTACGAGCAGTACTTC
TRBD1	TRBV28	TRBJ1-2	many	CASRNRGRGYTF	TGTGCCAGCAGAAACAGGGGTCGCGGCTACACCTTC
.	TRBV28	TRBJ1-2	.	CASSLAADSKNGYTF	TGTGCCAGCAGTTTGGCAGCGGACAGCAAAAATGGCTACACCTTC
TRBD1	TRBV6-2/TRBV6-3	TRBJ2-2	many	CASSYWQGVNTGELFF	TGTGCCAGCAGTTACTGGCAGGGGGTAAACACCGGGGAGCTGTTTTTT
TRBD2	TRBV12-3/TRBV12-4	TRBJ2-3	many	CASRTSGDTQYF	TGTGCCAGCAGGACTAGCGGCGATACGCAGTATTTT
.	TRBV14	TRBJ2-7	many	CASSQAREPNEQYF	TGTGCCAGCAGCCAAGCAAGAGAACCCAACGAGCAGTACTTC
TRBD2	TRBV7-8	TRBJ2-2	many	CASSSHVLAGALPTGELFF	TGTGCCAGCAGCTCCCATGTTCTAGCGGGGGCCCTCCCCACCGGGGAGCTGTTTTTT
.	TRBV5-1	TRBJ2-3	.	CASSIAGTDTQYF	TGCGCCAGCAGCATAGCGGGCACAGATACGCAGTATTTT
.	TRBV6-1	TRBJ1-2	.	CASTTYRDGYTF	TGTGCCAGCACGACTTACAGGGATGGCTACACCTTC
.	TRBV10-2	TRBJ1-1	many	CASSEEGVGTEAFF	TGCGCCAGCAGTGAAGAAGGGGTTGGGACTGAAGCTTTCTTT
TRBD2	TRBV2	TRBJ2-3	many	CAGGLATDTQYF	TGTGCCGGGGGACTAGCCACAGATACGCAGTATTTT
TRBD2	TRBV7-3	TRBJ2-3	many	CASSLRGVDTQYF	TGCGCCAGCAGCTTGCGGGGGGTAGATACGCAGTATTTT
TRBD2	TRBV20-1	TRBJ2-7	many	CSARSGGEVEQYF	TGCAGTGCTAGATCCGGGGGGGAGGTCGAGCAGTACTTC
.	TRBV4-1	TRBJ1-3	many	CASSQADRLSTTIYF	TGCGCCAGCAGCCAAGCGGACAGACTTTCAACCACCATATATTTT
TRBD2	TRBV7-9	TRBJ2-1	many	CASSSTERGGGGYNEQFF	TGTGCCAGCAGCTCGACGGAACGGGGTGGCGGGGGCTACAATGAGCAGTTCTTC
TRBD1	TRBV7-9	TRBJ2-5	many	CASSHHDRTGGPETQYF	TGTGCCAGCAGCCACCACGACCGGACAGGGGGCCCAGAGACCCAGTACTTC
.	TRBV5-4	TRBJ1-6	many	CASSLGGTPLHF	TGTGCCAGCAGCTTGGGGGGTACACCCCTCCACTTT
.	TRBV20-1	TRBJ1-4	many	CSASQGSAEKLFF	TGCAGTGCTAGCCAGGGCAGTGCTGAAAAACTGTTTTTT
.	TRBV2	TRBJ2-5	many	CASTPAGQGSEYF	TGTGCCAGCACCCCGGCCGGCCAGGGTAGCGAGTACTTC
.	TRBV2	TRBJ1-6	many	CASSDREQSPLHF	TGTGCCAGCAGTGACAGGGAGCAATCACCCCTCCACTTT
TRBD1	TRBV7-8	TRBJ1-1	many	CASSRGGTGWSTEAFF	TGTGCCAGCAGCCGAGGGGGGACAGGGTGGAGCACTGAAGCTTTCTTT
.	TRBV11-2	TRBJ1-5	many	CASSFATEINQPQHF	TGTGCCAGCAGCTTTGCGACAGAAATCAATCAGCCCCAGCATTTT
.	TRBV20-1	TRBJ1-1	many	CSAVEWRAGRVMNTEAFF	TGCAGTGCTGTAGAATGGCGGGCAGGGAGGGTTATGAACACTGAAGCTTTCTTT
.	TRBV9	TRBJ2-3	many	CASSVGQFTDTQYF	TGTGCCAGCAGCGTAGGACAGTTCACAGATACGCAGTATTTT
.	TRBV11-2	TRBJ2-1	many	CASSFGPEQFF	TGTGCCAGCAGCTTCGGACCCGAGCAGTTCTTC
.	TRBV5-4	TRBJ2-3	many	CASSPPGTRTDTQYF	TGTGCCAGCAGCCCGCCCGGGACTCGGACAGATACGCAGTATTTT
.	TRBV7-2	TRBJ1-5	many	CASSPGVDQPQHF	TGTGCCAGCAGCCCAGGGGTGGATCAGCCCCAGCATTTT
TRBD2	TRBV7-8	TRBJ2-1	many	CASSFIGLAGTRSYNEQFF	TGTGCCAGCAGCTTCATTGGACTAGCGGGGACCCGCTCCTACAATGAGCAGTTCTTC
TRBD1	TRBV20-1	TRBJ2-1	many	CSATRTGVSNEQFF	TGCAGTGCTACCCGGACAGGGGTCTCGAATGAGCAGTTCTTC
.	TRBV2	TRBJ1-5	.	CASSAGQPQHF	TGTGCCAGCAGTGCAGGACAGCCCCAGCATTTT
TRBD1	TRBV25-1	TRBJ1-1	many	CASSGGWGQGAPNTEAFF	TGTGCCAGCAGTGGGGGATGGGGACAGGGGGCTCCGAACACTGAAGCTTTCTTT